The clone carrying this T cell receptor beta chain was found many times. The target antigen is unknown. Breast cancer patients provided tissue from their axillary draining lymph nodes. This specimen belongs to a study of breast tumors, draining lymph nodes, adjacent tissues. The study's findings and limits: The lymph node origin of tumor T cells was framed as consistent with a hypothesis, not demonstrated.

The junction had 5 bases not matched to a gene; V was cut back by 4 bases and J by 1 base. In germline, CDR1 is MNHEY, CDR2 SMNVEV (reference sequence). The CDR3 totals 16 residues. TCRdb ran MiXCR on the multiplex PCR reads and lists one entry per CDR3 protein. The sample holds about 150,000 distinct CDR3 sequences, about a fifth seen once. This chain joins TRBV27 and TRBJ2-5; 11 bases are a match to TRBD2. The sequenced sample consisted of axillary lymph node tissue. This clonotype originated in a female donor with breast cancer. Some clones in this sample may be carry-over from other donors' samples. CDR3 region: CASSSRLAGPQETQYF. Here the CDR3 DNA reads TGTGCCAGCAGTTCCCGACTAGCGGGGCCCCAAGAGACCCAGTACTTC.